The 21 T cell receptor beta chains below were found in one sample sequenced in a study of T cells in Graves' hyperthyroidism and ophthalmopathy (dated by TCRdb to between 2019 and 2020). Library method: multiplex PCR. The data were produced on an Illumina HiSeq 2000. The TCR beta CDR3 regions were amplified from RNA transcripts. The TCR CDR3 was subjected to a first round of RT-PCR using the HTBI primer set and the Qiagen OneStep RT-PCR kit. Clones were called with MiXCR by TCRdb after fastp trimmed the public reads at Q25, and only in-frame beta chains were retained. Every CDR3 protein is listed once, alongside the most common genes and DNA of its rows. The sample records 250,000 to 300,000 distinct CDR3 sequences, about an eighth of which are singletons. Of the sample, approximately 7.8% is held by the ten largest clones. The sequenced sample was blood. All receptors come from a woman under 40 with Graves' hyperthyroidism that later progressed to Graves' ophthalmopathy.

This clonotype was seen more than once but under ten times. The J gene is TRBJ2-3, the V gene TRBV27; tentatively, D is TRBD2 (5 bases). The V gene lost 8 bases and the J gene lost 6 bases, with 24 bases spanning the gap. The CDR3 spans 16 residues. CDR1 is MNHEY, CDR2 SMNVEV, per germline (reference sequence). The CDR3 DNA follows: TGTGCCAGCTCTTTGACCCAGGACTTCCGTGGGGATACGCAGTATTTT. Its translation is CASSLTQDFRGDTQYF.

In this sample, this clonotype turned up many times. The rearrangement joins TRBV6-5 to TRBJ1-2, with 7 nucleotides matching TRBD1. V gave up 2 bases and J gave up 4 bases; unmatched junction bases: 4. Germline V lookup: CDR1 MNHEY, CDR2 SVGAGI. This CDR3 comprises 14 residues. The CDR3 DNA reads as TGTGCCAGCAGTTACGCCGGGACAGTCTATGGCTACACCTTC. Translating it yields CASSYAGTVYGYTF.

This clonotype was observed at least ten times. The chain combines TRBV6-1 with TRBJ2-7; D ambiguous. The V gene lost 9 bases and the J gene lost 1 base, with 7 bases spanning the gap. Germline CDR1 MNHNS, CDR2 SASEGT. The CDR3 contains 11 residues. CDR3 bases: TGTGCCAGTTTCAATTCCTACGAGCAGTACTTC. This translates into CASFNSYEQYF.

This clonotype occurred once. Given the absence of the conserved phenylalanine or tryptophan at the CDR3 end, a read error is likely. This chain connects TRBV28 to TRBJ2-5, with D possibly being TRBD1 (5 bases). The CDR3 has 17 residues. From germline, CDR1 is MDHEN and CDR2 SYDVKM. V was pared by 7 bases and J by 2 bases, with 23 bases between. As DNA, the CDR3 is TGTGCCAGCAATTCTATGGGGCCAGCAGGGCGGCAAGAGACCCAGTACCTC. As protein: CASNSMGPAGRQETQYL.

This clonotype occurred a few times. The CDR3 loop is CASSFNPGGAEQYF. CDR3 sequence (DNA): TGCGCCAGCAGCTTTAACCCAGGGGGCGCCGAGCAGTACTTC. The chain uses TRBV5-1 and TRBJ2-7; 8 bases are shared with TRBD1. V lost 2 bases and J lost 6; bases outside the gene matches: 7. Germline values: CDR1 SGHRS, CDR2 YFSETQ. This CDR3 has 14 residues.

This clonotype was seen a handful of times. This chain links TRBV24-1 with TRBJ2-7; weak D call: TRBD2 (6 bases). The germline V and J ends were trimmed by 3 bases and 7 bases, with 6 bases remaining between them. The germline V gene encodes CDR1 KGHDR and CDR2 SFDVKD. The CDR3 consists of 11 residues. The CDR3 sequence: CATSDLAEQYF. The DNA for the CDR3 is TGTGCCACCAGTGATCTAGCGGAGCAGTACTTC.

This clonotype was seen only a few times. The chain has TRBV5-1 and TRBJ1-6; D possibly corresponds to TRBD1 (6 bases). The CDR3 has 15 amino acids. Germline V gene lookup returns CDR1 SGHRS and CDR2 YFSETQ. V lost 0 bases, J lost 8 bases, and 12 bases lay in between. CDR3 amino acids: CASSLAGTTYSPLHF. For the CDR3, the DNA is TGCGCCAGCAGCTTGGCCGGGACAACTTATTCACCCCTCCACTTT. Complete variable domain (other parts from reference TRBV5-1 and TRBJ1-6): KAGVTQTPRYLIKTRGQQVTLSCSPISGHRSVSWYQQTPGQGLQFLFEYFSETQRNKGNFPGRFSGRQFSNSRSEMNVSTLELGDSALYLCASSLAGTTYSPLHFGNGTRLTVT.

This clonotype was counted at least ten times. The V call is TRBV7-9, the J call TRBJ1-5; tentative D call: TRBD1 (6 bases). V was trimmed by 1 base and J by 7 bases, leaving 14 bases between them. CDR1 and CDR2 (germline): SEHNR, FQNEAQ (reference sequence). The CDR3 extends over 15 amino acids. The CDR3 protein is CASSLELGGEQPQHF. The CDR3 bases are TGTGCCAGCAGCTTAGAGTTGGGGGGCGAGCAGCCCCAGCATTTT.

This clonotype was counted between two and nine times. The chain combines TRBV7-2 with TRBJ2-3, with a tentative D call TRBD2 (5 bases). The germline V and J ends were trimmed by 8 bases and 2 bases, with 17 bases remaining between them. Looked up from germline, CDR1 is SGHTA and CDR2 is FQGNSA. The CDR3 length is 15 residues. In DNA, the CDR3 is TGTGCCAGCGCAGAGACCCTAGCATTCACAGATACGCAGTATTTT. Translated, it gives CASAETLAFTDTQYF.

This sequence joins TRBV5-1 and TRBJ1-4, with 9 bases lining up with TRBD1. The CDR3 spans 16 residues. Losses at the gene ends were 4 bases for V and 6 bases for J; bases not matched to a gene: 10. CDR1 and CDR2 (germline): SGHRS, YFSETQ. The DNA for the CDR3 is TGCGCCAGCAGCAGGACCGGGACAGGGAGTGATGAAAAACTGTTTTTT. Its protein product is CASSRTGTGSDEKLFF.

The rearrangement joins TRBV12-5 to TRBJ2-1, with unresolved D. The germline V gene has CDR1 LGHNT and CDR2 FRNRAP. There are 16 residues in the CDR3. The ends were cut back, 5 bases at V and 0 bases at J, with 14 bases in the middle. The CDR3 nucleotides are TGTGCTAGTGGTCTTAGCCGAAGGAGCTCCTACAATGAGCAGTTCTTC. The encoded protein is CASGLSRRSSYNEQFF.

This clonotype was seen at least ten times. This chain links TRBV20-1 with TRBJ2-2, with D perhaps matching TRBD1 (6 bases). The CDR3 runs 12 residues. The V gene lost 3 bases and the J gene lost 6 bases, with 8 bases spanning the gap. The germline gives CDR1 DFQATT, CDR2 SNEGSKA (reference sequence). CDR3 DNA: TGCAGTGCTAGTGAGGGGGCCGGGGAGCTGTTTTTT. Its protein is CSASEGAGELFF.

J is TRBJ2-7 and V is TRBV12-3 or TRBV12-4; 9 bases are shared with TRBD2. The length of the CDR3 is 16 residues. Trimming at V came to 3 bases and at J to 3 bases, leaving 9 bases not matched to a gene. CDR3 sequence (DNA): TGTGCCAGCAGTTTTGGTCCTAGCGGGACCTACTACGAGCAGTACTTC. It specifies CASSFGPSGTYYEQYF.

The table lists this clonotype with many counts. The chain recombines TRBV6-1 with TRBJ2-3; weak D call: TRBD1 (6 bases). The CDR3 totals 12 residues. With 7 bases removed from V and 5 bases from J, the gap between germline ends came to 10 bases. Germline loops: CDR1 MNHNS, CDR2 SASEGT. The CDR3 DNA is TGTGCCAGCAATGGGGGCGGAGATACGCAGTATTTT. Translated, it gives CASNGGGDTQYF.

In this sample, this clonotype turned up many times. The chain joins TRBV28 to TRBJ1-1; perhaps TRBD1 as D (6 bases). The germline CDR1 and CDR2 sequences are MDHEN and SYDVKM. CDR3 length: 15 amino acids. The V gene lost 3 bases and the J gene lost 11 bases, with 22 bases spanning the gap. The CDR3 sequence: CASSFSAPRGKLAFF. DNA of the CDR3: TGTGCCAGCAGTTTTTCCGCCCCAAGGGGGAAACTTGCTTTCTTT.

The chain links TRBV12-3 or TRBV12-4 to TRBJ1-1, with a weak D call TRBD1 (5 bases). CDR3 length: 17 amino acids. V was cut by 5 bases and J by 0 bases, with 19 bases left in between. For the CDR3, the DNA is TGTGCCAGCAGTCTATCACCGGGGGTCAGCTTGAACACTGAAGCTTTCTTT. This translates into CASSLSPGVSLNTEAFF.

This clonotype was seen ten or more times. V is TRBV28 and J is TRBJ2-7; no clear D gene. The germline V and J ends were trimmed by 6 bases and 0 bases, with 12 bases remaining between them. Per the germline V gene, CDR1 is MDHEN and CDR2 is SYDVKM. This CDR3 region has 14 residues. The CDR3, as DNA: TGTGCCAGCAGAACTTCGGGCCTCTCCTACGAGCAGTACTTC. Its translation is CASRTSGLSYEQYF.

This clonotype was seen a handful of times. The rearrangement joins TRBV7-2 to TRBJ2-6, with D unresolved. V was trimmed by 4 bases and J by 0 bases, leaving 10 bases between them. This CDR3 is 16 amino acids long. Looked up from germline, CDR1 is SGHTA and CDR2 is FQGNSA. CDR3 nucleotides: TGTGCCAGCAGCTCAGGACGCGTCTCTGGGGCCAACGTCCTGACTTTC. Translation: CASSSGRVSGANVLTF.

In its sample, this clonotype was seen many times. The rearrangement joins TRBV7-9 to TRBJ2-1; D unresolved. In germline, CDR1 is SEHNR, CDR2 FQNEAQ (reference sequence). Trimming removed 1 base at V and 5 bases at J, with 6 bases between. The CDR3 has 13 amino acids. The CDR3 coding sequence is TGTGCCAGCAGCTTAGAGGAGAACAATGAGCAGTTCTTC. It translates to CASSLEENNEQFF.

V and J are TRBV15 and TRBJ2-7; TRBD1 matches at 12 bases. The CDR3 loop spans 16 amino acids. V dropped 0 bases and J dropped 3; count of bases not matched to a gene: 3. Germline lookup yields CDR1 LNHNV and CDR2 YYDKDF (reference sequence). The CDR3 DNA follows: TGTGCCACCAGCAGAGATCGGGACAGGGGGCGCTACGAGCAGTACTTC. This encodes CATSRDRDRGRYEQYF.

This clonotype appeared many times. The chain links TRBV20-1 to TRBJ2-1; no clear D. The CDR3 totals 12 residues. Trimming left V 6 bases short and J 8 bases short, with 14 bases between. The V gene's germline CDR1 is DFQATT and CDR2 SNEGSKA (reference sequence). CDR3 region: CSASADFYEQFF. The CDR3 nucleotides read TGCAGTGCCAGCGCCGACTTCTATGAGCAGTTCTTC.